These T cell receptor beta chains were read from a single sample in a study of shared clonotypes between healthy human individuals. Data came from immunoSEQ multiplex PCR; TCRdb stores just in-frame clones and leaves some out. This sample has 650,000 to 700,000 clones; 90% occur once, and the top ten carry around a third. The sequenced sample consisted of memory CD8+ T cells from PBMCs. These receptor sequences come from a man between 18 and 35 years old in good health. Some clones in this sample may be carry-over from other donors' samples. Each CDR3 is given with its conserved first and last residue. A D gene is named only where the DNA matches it firmly. Only some rows state a clone size, as once, few, many or a class for expanded clones.

TRBV11-2	TRBD2	TRBJ2-7	NA	TGTGCCAGCAGCTTCCTAGCGGGAGGCTGGGGAACGTACTTC	CASSFLAGGWGTYF
TRBV4-1	TRBD1	TRBJ1-2	NA	TGCGCCAGCAGCCAAGTAGGGGGACAGGGAGGTAGTGGCTACACCTTC	CASSQVGGQGGSGYTF
TRBV27	NA	TRBJ2-1	NA	TGTGCCAGCAGTCCAAGGACAGCCTCCTACAATGAGCAGTTCTTC	CASSPRTASYNEQFF
TRBV7-2	NA	TRBJ2-3	NA	TGTGCCAGCAGCCTAACGACAGGCACAGATACGCAGTATTTT	CASSLTTGTDTQYF
TRBV9	NA	TRBJ1-3	NA	TGTGCCAGCAGCGTAGGACAGGTGGACACCATATATTTT	CASSVGQVDTIYF
TRBV2	TRBD2	TRBJ2-7	NA	TGTGCCAGCAGTGTTTGGCGGGAGTTCACCTACGAGCAGTACTTC	CASSVWREFTYEQYF
TRBV27	TRBD2	TRBJ2-1	NA	TGTGCCAGCAGTCCGGGACTAGCGGGAGTTAAGGGGTCCTACAATGAGCAGTTCTTC	CASSPGLAGVKGSYNEQFF
TRBV10-1	TRBD2	TRBJ2-1	NA	TGCGCCAGCGAGTGGCGGGAGGGCGATGAGCAGTTCTTC	CASEWREGDEQFF
TRBV2	NA	TRBJ2-3	NA	TGTGCCAGCAGCGTACTAGGGTCGGGCGGCACAGATACGCAGTATTTT	CASSVLGSGGTDTQYF
TRBV7-9	NA	TRBJ1-4	NA	TGTGCCAGCAGCGCGAGAAGTGCAACTAATGAAAAACTGTTTTTT	CASSARSATNEKLFF
TRBV27	TRBD1	TRBJ1-5	NA	TGTGCCAGCTCGAACAGGGGGGGTCGTCAGCCCCAGCATTTT	CASSNRGGRQPQHF
TRBV10-3	NA	TRBJ2-7	NA	TGTGCCATCAGTGATGTGGACAACTACGAGCAGTACTTC	CAISDVDNYEQYF
TRBV10-3	NA	TRBJ1-1	NA	TGTGCCATCAGGCCACTGGACATCCTCACTGAAGCTTTCTTT	CAIRPLDILTEAFF
TRBV9	NA	TRBJ1-1	NA	TGTGCCAGCAGCATTAGCCGGGATGGGAACACTGAAGCTTTCTTT	CASSISRDGNTEAFF
TRBV7-7	NA	TRBJ2-5	once	TGTGCCAGCAGCCCCGACGGTATCTCGGGGGAGACCCAGTACTTC	CASSPDGISGETQYF
TRBV7-3	NA	TRBJ2-2	NA	TGTGCCAGCAGCCCCCAGGCCTACGCGAACACCGGGGAGCTGTTTTTT	CASSPQAYANTGELFF
TRBV19	NA	TRBJ1-5	few	TGTGCCAGTAGTATCAGGGGAGAATGGAATCAGCCCCAGCATTTT	CASSIRGEWNQPQHF
TRBV11-2	NA	TRBJ2-2	NA	TGTGCCAGCAGCTTAGCAGGGGTTGAGATCACCGGGGAGCTGTTTTTT	CASSLAGVEITGELFF
TRBV29-1	NA	TRBJ1-2	NA	TGCAGCGTTGAAGACGAGACAGTGCCGGGCTATGGCTACACCTTC	CSVEDETVPGYGYTF
TRBV28	NA	TRBJ2-1	NA	TGTGCCAGCAGTCCCCCCCCGGGTAGCGGATACAATGAGCAGTTCTTC	CASSPPPGSGYNEQFF
TRBV19	NA	TRBJ2-1	NA	TGTGCCAGTATCGCGGCACACGGGGATGAGCAGTTCTTC	CASIAAHGDEQFF
TRBV7-3	NA	TRBJ2-3	NA	TGTGCCAGCAGCCGCGGGACGGCTAGCACAGATACGCAGTATTTT	CASSRGTASTDTQYF
TRBV27	TRBD1	TRBJ1-2	NA	TGTGCCAGCAGTTTACGTGGGACAGGGGGTGGCTACACCTTC	CASSLRGTGGGYTF
TRBV19	TRBD1	TRBJ2-5	NA	TGTGCCAGTAGTATCAGGGGGCCTCGGGAGACCAAGTACTTC	CASSIRGPRETKYF
TRBV28	NA	TRBJ1-2	NA	TGTGCCAGCAGTTCTGCCTCGACGGGCTATGGCTACACCTTC	CASSSASTGYGYTF
TRBV6-6	TRBD2	TRBJ2-5	NA	TGTGCCAGCAGTTACTCTGGCCCGCGGGAGCAGTACTTC	CASSYSGPREQYF
TRBV27	NA	TRBJ2-1	NA	TGTGCCAGCAGTCTAGGGGCCTACAATGAGCAGTTCTTC	CASSLGAYNEQFF
TRBV9	NA	TRBJ2-3	NA	TGTGCCAGCAGCGTCCCTTGGACAGAGGGGGCAGATACGCAGTATTTT	CASSVPWTEGADTQYF
TRBV7-8	NA	TRBJ2-1	NA	TGTGCCAGCAGCTTAACCCGACAGTATTCTTTGAACAATGAGCAGTTCTTC	CASSLTRQYSLNNEQFF
TRBV27	NA	TRBJ2-3	NA	TGTGCCAGCAGCCCATGGGCCAGCACAGATACGCAGTATTTT	CASSPWASTDTQYF
TRBV19	NA	TRBJ2-1	NA	TGTGCCAGTAGTAACGGATACAATGAGCAGTTCTTC	CASSNGYNEQFF
TRBV28	NA	TRBJ2-5	NA	TGTGCCAGCACACAAAGCAGGGGTCAAGCGGCCCAGTACTTC	CASTQSRGQAAQYF
TRBV5-4	NA	TRBJ2-6	NA	TGTGCCAGCAGCTGGGACGCCTCCCGCGTCCTGACTTTC	CASSWDASRVLTF
TRBV9	TRBD2	TRBJ2-2	NA	TGTGCCAGCGGGGGGTCTAGCGGGAGGGCCATCGGGGAGCTGTTTTTT	CASGGSSGRAIGELFF
TRBV2	TRBD2	TRBJ2-1	NA	TGTGCCAGCAGTGATCCGGTAGGGGGACCGGGGGGGAGTGAGCAGTTCTTC	CASSDPVGGPGGSEQFF
TRBV27	TRBD1	TRBJ1-5	NA	TGTGCCAGCAGTCCCTCGACAGGGGACCTTGGTCAGCCCCAGCATTTT	CASSPSTGDLGQPQHF
TRBV6-1	TRBD1	TRBJ1-1	NA	TGTGCCAGCAGCGACAGGGCGCGCACTGAAGCTTTCTTT	CASSDRARTEAFF
TRBV28	NA	TRBJ2-2	NA	TGTGCCAGCAATGTGGTGAACACCGGGGAGCTGTTTTTT	CASNVVNTGELFF
TRBV28	TRBD1	TRBJ2-7	NA	TGTGCCAGCAGTTCCGGGACAGAACAGGACCACGAGCAGTACTTC	CASSSGTEQDHEQYF
TRBV2	TRBD1	TRBJ1-1	NA	TGTGCCAGCAGCGACAGGGATCGGCCCAACACTGAAGCTTTCTTT	CASSDRDRPNTEAFF
TRBV20-1	NA	TRBJ2-7	NA	TGCAGTGTTCGCTCCTACGAGCAGTACTTC	CSVRSYEQYF
TRBV7-9	NA	TRBJ2-5	NA	TGTGCCAGCAGCTACCGGGACCAACAAGAGACCCAGTACTTC	CASSYRDQQETQYF
TRBV18	NA	TRBJ2-7	NA	TGTGCCAGCTCACCAGGGCACGAGCAGTACTTC	CASSPGHEQYF
TRBV29-1	NA	TRBJ1-3	NA	TGCAGCGTTCGGCTTCGGGACCTCCACTCTGGAAACACCATATATTTT	CSVRLRDLHSGNTIYF
TRBV9	NA	TRBJ2-3	NA	TGTGCCAGCAGCGTAGGGCCCAGCGGACTCACAGATACGCAGTATTTT	CASSVGPSGLTDTQYF
TRBV7-5	NA	TRBJ1-3	NA	TGTGTCAGAAGCTTAGGGGACAAACTCTCTGGAAACACCATATATTTT	CVRSLGDKLSGNTIYF
TRBV6-5	NA	TRBJ2-1	NA	TGTGCCAGCACCACCGAGCCGAACTCCTACAATGAGCAGTTCTTC	CASTTEPNSYNEQFF
TRBV6-1	NA	TRBJ1-2	NA	TGTGCCAGCAGTGAAGGCCTCTCATATGGCTACACCTTC	CASSEGLSYGYTF
TRBV6-5	NA	TRBJ1-6	NA	TGTGCCAGCAGTTACGCACCCAGAACTAATTCACCCCTCCACTTT	CASSYAPRTNSPLHF